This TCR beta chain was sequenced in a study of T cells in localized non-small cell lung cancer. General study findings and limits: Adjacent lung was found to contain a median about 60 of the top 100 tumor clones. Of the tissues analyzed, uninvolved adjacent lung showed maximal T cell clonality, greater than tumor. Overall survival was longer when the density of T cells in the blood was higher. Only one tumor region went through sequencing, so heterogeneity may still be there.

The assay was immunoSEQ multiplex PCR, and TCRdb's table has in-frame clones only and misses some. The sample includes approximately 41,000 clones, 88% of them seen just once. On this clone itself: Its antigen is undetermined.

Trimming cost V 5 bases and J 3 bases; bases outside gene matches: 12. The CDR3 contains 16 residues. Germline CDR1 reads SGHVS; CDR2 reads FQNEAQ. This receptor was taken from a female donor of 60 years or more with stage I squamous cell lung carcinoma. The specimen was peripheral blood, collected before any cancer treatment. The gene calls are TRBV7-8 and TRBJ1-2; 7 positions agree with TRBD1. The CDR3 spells CASSPTGRDSDYGYTF. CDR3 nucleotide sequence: TGTGCCAGCAGCCCAACAGGACGGGACAGTGACTATGGCTACACCTTC.